The T cell receptor (beta chain) described here comes from a study of T cell clonality in common variable immunodeficiency. Study outcomes and limitations: In common variable immunodeficiency, TCR beta chains reportedly carried fewer deletions and N-nucleotide insertions. Compared with controls, CVID subjects had fewer shared TCRbeta clones. CVID patient heterogeneity limited repertoire-clinical complication correlations.

Only in-frame clones appear in the TCRdb table, and some are missing; sequencing was by immunoSEQ multiplex PCR. Observed in the sample are around 9,200 clones, none of them singletons. Aged roughly 9 to 70 years, CVID subjects averaged roughly 39 years old. Donors gave 5 to 8 ml heparinized peripheral whole blood. In this sample, this clone turned up many times. The target antigen is unknown. The CDR3 extends 3 residues past the end of the read, so its final part is completed from the germline J gene. The V end lost 5 bases, the J end lost 1 base, and 8 bases lay between the germline ends. This CDR3 comprises 13 residues. Germline loops: CDR1 LNHDA, CDR2 SQIVND (reference sequence).

The sequenced material came from peripheral blood mononuclear cells. This TCR came from a human donor with common variable immunodeficiency. V is TRBV19 and J is TRBJ1-1; D uncertain. The CDR3 sequence: CASSLTRNTEAFF. Partial CDR3 DNA: TGTGCCAGTAGTCTGACTAGGAACACTGAA.